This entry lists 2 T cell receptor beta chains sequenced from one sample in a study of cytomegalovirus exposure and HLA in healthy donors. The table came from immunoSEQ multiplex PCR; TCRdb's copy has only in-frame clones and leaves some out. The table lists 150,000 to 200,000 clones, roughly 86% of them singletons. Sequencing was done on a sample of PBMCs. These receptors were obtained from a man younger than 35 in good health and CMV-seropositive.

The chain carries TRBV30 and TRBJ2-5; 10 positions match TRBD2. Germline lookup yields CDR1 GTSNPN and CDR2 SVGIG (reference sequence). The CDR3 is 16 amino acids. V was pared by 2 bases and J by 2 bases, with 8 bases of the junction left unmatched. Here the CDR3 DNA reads TGTGCCTGGAGTCCAGGACTAGCGGAGCCTCAAGAGACCCAGTACTTC. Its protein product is CAWSPGLAEPQETQYF.

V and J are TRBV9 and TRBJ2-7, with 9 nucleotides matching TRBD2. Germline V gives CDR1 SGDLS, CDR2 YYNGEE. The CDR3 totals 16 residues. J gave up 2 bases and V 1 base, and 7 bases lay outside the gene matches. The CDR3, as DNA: TGTGCCAGCAGCGTAATGGCGGGAGGGCCGCCCTACGAGCAGTACTTC. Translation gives CASSVMAGGPPYEQYF.